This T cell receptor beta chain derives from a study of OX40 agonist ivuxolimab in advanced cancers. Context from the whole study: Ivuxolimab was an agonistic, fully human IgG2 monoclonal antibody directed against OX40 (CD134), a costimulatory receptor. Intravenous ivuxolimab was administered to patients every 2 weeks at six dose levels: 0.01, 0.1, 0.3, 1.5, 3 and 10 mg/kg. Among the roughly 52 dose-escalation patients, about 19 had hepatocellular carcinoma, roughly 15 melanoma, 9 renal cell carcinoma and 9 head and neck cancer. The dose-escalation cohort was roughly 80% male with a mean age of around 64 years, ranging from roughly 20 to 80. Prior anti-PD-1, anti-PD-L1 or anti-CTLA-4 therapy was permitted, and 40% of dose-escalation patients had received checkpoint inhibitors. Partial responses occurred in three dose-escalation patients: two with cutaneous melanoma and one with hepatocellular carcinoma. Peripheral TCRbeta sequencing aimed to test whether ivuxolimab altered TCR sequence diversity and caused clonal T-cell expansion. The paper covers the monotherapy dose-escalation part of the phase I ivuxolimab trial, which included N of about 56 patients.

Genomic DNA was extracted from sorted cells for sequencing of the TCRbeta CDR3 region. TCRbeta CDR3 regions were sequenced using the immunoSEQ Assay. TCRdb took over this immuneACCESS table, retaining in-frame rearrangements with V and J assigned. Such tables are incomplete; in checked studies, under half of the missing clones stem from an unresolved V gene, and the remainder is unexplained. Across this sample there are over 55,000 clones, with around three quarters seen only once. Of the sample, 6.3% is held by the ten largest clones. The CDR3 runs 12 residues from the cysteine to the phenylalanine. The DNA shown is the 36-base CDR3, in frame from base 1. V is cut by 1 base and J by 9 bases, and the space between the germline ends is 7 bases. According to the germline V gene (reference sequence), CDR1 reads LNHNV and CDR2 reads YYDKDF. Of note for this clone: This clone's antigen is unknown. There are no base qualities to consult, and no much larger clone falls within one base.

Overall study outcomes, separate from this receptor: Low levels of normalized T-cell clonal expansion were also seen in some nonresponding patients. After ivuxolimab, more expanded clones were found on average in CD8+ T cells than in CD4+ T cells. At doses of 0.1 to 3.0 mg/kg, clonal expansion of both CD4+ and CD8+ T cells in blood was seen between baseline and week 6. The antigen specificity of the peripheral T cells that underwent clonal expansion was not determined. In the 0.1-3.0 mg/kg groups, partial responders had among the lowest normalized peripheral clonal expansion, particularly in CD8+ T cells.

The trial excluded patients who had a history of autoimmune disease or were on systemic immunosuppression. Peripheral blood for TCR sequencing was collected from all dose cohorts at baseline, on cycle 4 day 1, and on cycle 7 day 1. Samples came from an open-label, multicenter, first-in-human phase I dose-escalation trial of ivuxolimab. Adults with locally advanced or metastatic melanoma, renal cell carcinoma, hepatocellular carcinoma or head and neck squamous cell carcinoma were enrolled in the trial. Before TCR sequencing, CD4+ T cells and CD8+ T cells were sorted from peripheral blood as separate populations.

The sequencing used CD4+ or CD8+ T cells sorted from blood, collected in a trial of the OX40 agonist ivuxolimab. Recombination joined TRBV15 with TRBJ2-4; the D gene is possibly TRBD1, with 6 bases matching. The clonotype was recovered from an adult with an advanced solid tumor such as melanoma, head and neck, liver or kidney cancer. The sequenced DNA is TGTGCCACCAGCAGAGGAGGGGGCATTCAGTACTTC. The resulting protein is CATSRGGGIQYF.